This is a list of T cell receptor beta chains from one sample in a study of cytomegalovirus exposure and HLA in healthy donors. Assay used: immunoSEQ multiplex PCR; TCRdb lists only in-frame clones, some missing. Among 100,000 or so clones listed, roughly 79% were seen once. Material for sequencing was PBMCs. The receptors were sampled from a man aged 35 to 55 in good health and CMV-seronegative. Both conserved end residues are part of each CDR3. Fields, in order: clone size, D gene, V gene, J gene, CDR3 DNA, CDR3 protein. The D gene is left open where the match is weak. A row's size may be missing; if present it is once, few, many or a size class.

size: .; D: .; V: TRBV7-6; J: TRBJ1-3; DNA: TGTGCCAGCAGCTTCCCAGGGTTCGGAAACACCATATATTTT; CDR3: CASSFPGFGNTIYF
size: .; D: .; V: TRBV7-3; J: TRBJ2-4; DNA: TGTGCCAGCAGCCGGGACACAAAAAACATTCAGTACTTC; CDR3: CASSRDTKNIQYF
size: .; D: .; V: TRBV6-5; J: TRBJ1-3; DNA: TGTGCCAGCAGTTACTCGGCAGGGGCCTCTGGAAACACCATATATTTT; CDR3: CASSYSAGASGNTIYF
size: .; D: TRBD2; V: TRBV4-2; J: TRBJ2-5; DNA: TGTGCCAGCAGCCCCCTAGCGGGGTTAGAGACCCAGTACTTC; CDR3: CASSPLAGLETQYF
size: .; D: .; V: TRBV25-1; J: TRBJ1-6; DNA: TGTGCCAGCTCTCAGGGGCAGCATAATTCACCCCTCCACTTT; CDR3: CASSQGQHNSPLHF
size: .; D: .; V: TRBV7-3; J: TRBJ2-1; DNA: TGTGCCAGCAGCTTAACACGCGCGAGCTCCTACAATGAGCAGTTCTTC; CDR3: CASSLTRASSYNEQFF
size: .; D: .; V: TRBV7-9; J: TRBJ1-5; DNA: TGTTCCAGCAGCTCCCAGAAAAGGGGCCAGGGCGCGCCTAATCAGCCCCAGCATTTT; CDR3: CSSSSQKRGQGAPNQPQHF
size: .; D: TRBD1; V: TRBV7-3; J: TRBJ2-5; DNA: TGTGCCAGCAGCTCCGGGACAGGGCGAGAGACCCAGTACTTC; CDR3: CASSSGTGRETQYF
size: .; D: .; V: TRBV5-1; J: TRBJ1-1; DNA: TGCGCCAGCAGCTTGATTCCGACTGAAGCTTTCTTT; CDR3: CASSLIPTEAFF
size: once; D: TRBD1; V: TRBV6-1; J: TRBJ1-1; DNA: TGTGCCAGCAGTCCCGGGACAGGAGCGAACACTGAAGCTTTCTTT; CDR3: CASSPGTGANTEAFF
size: few; D: .; V: TRBV11-3; J: TRBJ2-1; DNA: TGTGCCAGCAGCTTGTTACGGGGCAATGAGCAGTTCTTC; CDR3: CASSLLRGNEQFF
size: .; D: .; V: TRBV6-6; J: TRBJ1-1; DNA: TGTGCCAGCAGTCCCACAGGGCCTGAAGCTTTCTTT; CDR3: CASSPTGPEAFF
size: .; D: .; V: TRBV27; J: TRBJ1-1; DNA: TGTGCCAGCAGGACCCAGGGGAACACTGAAGCTTTCTTT; CDR3: CASRTQGNTEAFF
size: once; D: TRBD1; V: TRBV13; J: TRBJ2-7; DNA: TGTGCCAGCAGCTTAGGCCGACAGGGCTACGAGCAGTACTTC; CDR3: CASSLGRQGYEQYF
size: .; D: .; V: TRBV7-3; J: TRBJ2-2; DNA: TGTGCCAGCAGCTTACAGCGAGACACCGGGGAGCTGTTTTTT; CDR3: CASSLQRDTGELFF
size: .; D: .; V: TRBV30; J: TRBJ2-7; DNA: TGTGCCTGGAGTCGCCGGGGTCGCGGCGAGCAGTACTTC; CDR3: CAWSRRGRGEQYF
size: few; D: TRBD2; V: TRBV5-6; J: TRBJ2-6; DNA: TGTGCCAGCAGCGACCTCGGGGGGGGCTCTTCTGGGGCCAACGTCCTGACTTTC; CDR3: CASSDLGGGSSGANVLTF
size: .; D: .; V: TRBV11-2; J: TRBJ1-3; DNA: TGTGCCAGCAGTCCCTTCCGGGGAAACACCATATATTTT; CDR3: CASSPFRGNTIYF
size: few; D: .; V: TRBV7-2; J: TRBJ2-3; DNA: TGTGCCAGCAGCTTAGGGGGCGCGGGGGATACGCAGTATTTT; CDR3: CASSLGGAGDTQYF
size: .; D: .; V: TRBV7-3; J: TRBJ1-4; DNA: TGTGCCAGCAGCTTATACGGAGGAACAACTAATGAAAAACTGTTTTTT; CDR3: CASSLYGGTTNEKLFF
size: .; D: TRBD1; V: TRBV5-1; J: TRBJ2-7; DNA: TGCGCCAGCAGCTTGATGGGGACAGTCCCTTCCGAGCAGTACTTC; CDR3: CASSLMGTVPSEQYF
size: .; D: .; V: TRBV7-9; J: TRBJ1-2; DNA: TGTGCCAGCACCCTCGCGGGAGGTTACGGCTACACCTTC; CDR3: CASTLAGGYGYTF
size: once; D: TRBD2; V: TRBV4-3; J: TRBJ2-2; DNA: TGCGCCAGCAGCCAAAACGCCGGGGGGGCCTCCGCCGGGGAGCTGTTTTTT; CDR3: CASSQNAGGASAGELFF
size: .; D: TRBD2; V: TRBV28; J: TRBJ2-5; DNA: TGTGCCAGCAGCCAAGGACTAGGTGCCGAGACCCAGTACTTC; CDR3: CASSQGLGAETQYF
size: .; D: .; V: TRBV7-9; J: TRBJ1-2; DNA: TGTGCCAGCAGCTCGAGTCGACAGGATGGGAGGGCTTTCGAGCGAGGCTACACCTTC; CDR3: CASSSSRQDGRAFERGYTF
size: .; D: TRBD1; V: TRBV4-3; J: TRBJ2-3; DNA: TGCGCCAGCAGCCAAGATCGGGGACAGGCCATCGATACGCAGTATTTT; CDR3: CASSQDRGQAIDTQYF
size: .; D: .; V: TRBV6-5; J: TRBJ2-5; DNA: TGTGCCAGCAGTCCGACAGGTCGACTTAAGACCCAGTACTTC; CDR3: CASSPTGRLKTQYF
size: .; D: TRBD2; V: TRBV19; J: TRBJ2-1; DNA: TGTGCCAGTAGTCTTCATGCGGGGGGGCCGTACAATGAGCAGTTCTTC; CDR3: CASSLHAGGPYNEQFF
size: .; D: .; V: TRBV4-3; J: TRBJ2-5; DNA: TGCGCCAGCAGCCAGGGTGGACTGGGAGAGACCCAGTACTTC; CDR3: CASSQGGLGETQYF
size: .; D: TRBD1; V: TRBV10-3; J: TRBJ1-1; DNA: TGTGCCATCAGTGGACAGGGGCGAATTATTATGAACACTGAAGCTTTCTTT; CDR3: CAISGQGRIIMNTEAFF
size: .; D: TRBD1; V: TRBV7-9; J: TRBJ1-2; DNA: TGTGCCAGCAGCTCATCCCGGGACAGGGGTGGCTACACCTTC; CDR3: CASSSSRDRGGYTF
size: medium-sized; D: TRBD1; V: TRBV15; J: TRBJ2-1; DNA: TGTGCCACCAGCAGAGGACCGGCGACAGGGGTAGTGGATGAGCAGTTCTTC; CDR3: CATSRGPATGVVDEQFF
size: .; D: .; V: TRBV9; J: TRBJ2-7; DNA: TGTGCCAGCAGCGTAGGGGGGGGCAACGGACTCTACGAGCAGTACTTC; CDR3: CASSVGGGNGLYEQYF
size: .; D: .; V: TRBV7-2; J: TRBJ1-4; DNA: TGTGCCAGCAGCTTAGACCAGGGACGGAGGGAACTGTTTTTT; CDR3: CASSLDQGRRELFF
size: .; D: .; V: TRBV7-2; J: TRBJ2-6; DNA: TGTGCCAGCAGCTTCTATGGGGCCAACGTCCTGACTTTC; CDR3: CASSFYGANVLTF
size: .; D: TRBD1; V: TRBV5-1; J: TRBJ1-2; DNA: TGCGCCAGCAGCTTGGCCGGGACAGACTATGGCTACACCTTC; CDR3: CASSLAGTDYGYTF
size: .; D: .; V: TRBV6-6; J: TRBJ2-2; DNA: TGTGCCAGCAGTTGGGCAGGGCCGAACACCGGGGAGCTGTTTTTT; CDR3: CASSWAGPNTGELFF
size: .; D: .; V: TRBV28; J: TRBJ1-2; DNA: TGTGCCAGCAGTACTCCAGCGGGCGGCTACACCTTC; CDR3: CASSTPAGGYTF
size: .; D: .; V: TRBV6-5; J: TRBJ1-2; DNA: TGTGCCAGCAGTTATCGGACAGCTAACTATGGCTACACCTTC; CDR3: CASSYRTANYGYTF
size: .; D: TRBD2; V: TRBV7-6; J: TRBJ2-1; DNA: TGTGCCAGCAGCCTCCGCGGTAGCGGGACTTTGGGGGCCGAGCAGTTCTTC; CDR3: CASSLRGSGTLGAEQFF
size: .; D: TRBD2; V: TRBV11-2; J: TRBJ2-4; DNA: TGTGCCAGCAGCCCGGGACTAGCGGCTATCCTAGCCAAAAACATTCAGTACTTC; CDR3: CASSPGLAAILAKNIQYF